This passage covers 12 T cell receptor beta chains from one sample sequenced in a study of T cells after yellow fever vaccination. Using its own MiXCR run on the 5' RACE reads, TCRdb lists one record per CDR3 protein. The data show some 500,000 distinct CDR3 sequences, around an eighth seen once. The source was PBMCs, collected on the day of the yellow fever booster vaccination. These receptors all stem from a man aged 25-45 years who received the YFV17D yellow fever vaccine.

The chain couples TRBV15 to TRBJ2-7, with TRBD1 identical over 9 bases. This CDR3 spans 13 amino acids. Germline lookup yields CDR1 LNHNV and CDR2 YYDKDF (reference sequence). Germline trimming cut 4 bases from V and 6 bases from J; bases unmatched to any gene: 4. The CDR3 DNA sequence: TGTGCCACCAGCATTATGGGACAGGGCGAGCAGTACTTC. Its protein product is CATSIMGQGEQYF.

The chain links TRBV15 to TRBJ2-1; 7 bases match TRBD2. Germline CDR1 reads LNHNV; CDR2 reads YYDKDF (reference sequence). Germline trimming cut 5 bases from V and 4 bases from J; bases unmatched to any gene: 5. This CDR3 comprises 14 residues. The CDR3 DNA reads as TGTGCCACCAGCCCCACCGGGAGGTACAATGAGCAGTTCTTC. As protein: CATSPTGRYNEQFF.

The sample holds a few counts of this clonotype. The chain combines TRBV4-2 with TRBJ2-1, with TRBD2 as a possible D gene (6 bases). This CDR3 comprises 15 residues. The germline gives CDR1 LGHNA, CDR2 YNFKEQ. V lost 4 bases and J lost 5, with 15 bases in between. The CDR3, as DNA: TGTGCCAGCAGCCGCGGGGAGAGCCGCGACAATGAGCAGTTCTTC. Its protein is CASSRGESRDNEQFF.

This clonotype occurred many times. This chain joins TRBV5-8 and TRBJ2-5; 11 bases map to TRBD2. The ends lost 5 bases at V and 2 bases at J; junction bases unmatched: 8. The CDR3 is 16 residues long. Looked up from germline, CDR1 is SGHTS and CDR2 is YDEGEE. As DNA, the CDR3 is TGTGCCAGCAGTTCCGGGACTAGCGGCTATCAAGAGACCCAGTACTTC. Translating gives CASSSGTSGYQETQYF.

Of note for this clonotype: At one boundary the junction diverges from the germline segment, which might be a read error. The rearrangement uses TRBV7-2 and TRBJ2-3; D is unclear. Germline V gives CDR1 SGHTA, CDR2 FQGNSA. The CDR3 runs to 9 residues. The CDR3 reads CASSSQVHF. In DNA, the CDR3 is TGTGCCAGCAGCTCCCAGGTGCATTTT.

This rearrangement joins TRBV5-1 to TRBJ2-5, with 10 bases lining up with TRBD1. Germline V CDR1 and CDR2: SGHRS, YFSETQ. With V trimmed by 3 bases and J by 7 bases, 12 bases remained unmatched. The CDR3 covers 16 residues. The CDR3 sequence is CASSSTGGAVEGTQYF. The CDR3 region has the DNA TGCGCCAGCAGCTCGACAGGGGGCGCGGTAGAAGGGACCCAGTACTTC.

This chain links TRBV7-2 with TRBJ1-1; 10 bases map to TRBD1. In germline, CDR1 is SGHTA, CDR2 FQGNSA. V shed 2 bases and J 4 bases; nucleotides not matched to a gene: 4. This CDR3 region has 15 residues. The CDR3 sequence: CASSLMGQGSTEAFF. The CDR3, as DNA: TGTGCCAGCAGCTTAATGGGACAGGGGAGCACTGAAGCTTTCTTT.

This clonotype was found a few times. The chain joins TRBV3-1 to TRBJ2-3, with D hard to call. Germline CDR1 reads LGHDT; CDR2 reads YNNKEL (reference sequence). The CDR3 extends over 14 amino acids. V was pared by 0 bases and J by 2 bases, with 6 bases between. The DNA for the CDR3 is TGTGCCAGCAGCCAAGAGCGGCCCACAGATACGCAGTATTTT. Protein: CASSQERPTDTQYF.

This clonotype has more than one count but fewer than ten. V and J are TRBV7-2 and TRBJ2-7, with TRBD2 identical over 7 bases. The CDR3 is made up of 17 amino acids. With 5 bases clipped from V and 0 bases from J, the junction kept 13 bases outside the gene matches. In germline, CDR1 is SGHTA, CDR2 FQGNSA. For the CDR3, the DNA is TGTGCCAGCAGCCGCCCCCAGAGACTAGCTAGCTCCTACGAGCAGTACTTC. This sequence encodes CASSRPQRLASSYEQYF.

This chain connects TRBV11-2 to TRBJ2-2, with TRBD1 identical over 7 bases. The CDR3 contains 16 residues. Germline assignment: CDR1 SGHAT and CDR2 FQNNGV. Germline trimming cut 4 bases from V and 0 bases from J; bases unmatched to any gene: 5. In DNA form, the CDR3 reads TGTGCCAGCAGCTCCAAACAGGGGTCGAACACCGGGGAGCTGTTTTTT. This gives the protein CASSSKQGSNTGELFF.

V gene TRBV7-9 combines with J gene TRBJ2-2, with D possibly being TRBD2 (5 bases). Germline values: CDR1 SEHNR, CDR2 FQNEAQ (reference sequence). The V gene lost 1 base and the J gene lost 10 bases, with 13 bases spanning the gap. The CDR3 extends over 14 amino acids. The CDR3 DNA sequence: TGTGCCAGCAGCTTAGATGGGCTACTAGAGGAGCTGTTTTTT. Protein product: CASSLDGLLEELFF.

This clonotype has more than one count but fewer than ten. The genes are TRBV20-1 and TRBJ2-1, with D maybe TRBD2 (7 bases). CDR3 length: 14 residues. Germline V gene data show CDR1 as DFQATT and CDR2 as SNEGSKA (reference sequence). The ends were cut back, 3 bases at V and 4 bases at J, with 13 bases in the middle. CDR3 bases: TGCAGTGCTAGGAGGGGAGGGGGGTACAATGAGCAGTTCTTC. Translation gives CSARRGGGYNEQFF.